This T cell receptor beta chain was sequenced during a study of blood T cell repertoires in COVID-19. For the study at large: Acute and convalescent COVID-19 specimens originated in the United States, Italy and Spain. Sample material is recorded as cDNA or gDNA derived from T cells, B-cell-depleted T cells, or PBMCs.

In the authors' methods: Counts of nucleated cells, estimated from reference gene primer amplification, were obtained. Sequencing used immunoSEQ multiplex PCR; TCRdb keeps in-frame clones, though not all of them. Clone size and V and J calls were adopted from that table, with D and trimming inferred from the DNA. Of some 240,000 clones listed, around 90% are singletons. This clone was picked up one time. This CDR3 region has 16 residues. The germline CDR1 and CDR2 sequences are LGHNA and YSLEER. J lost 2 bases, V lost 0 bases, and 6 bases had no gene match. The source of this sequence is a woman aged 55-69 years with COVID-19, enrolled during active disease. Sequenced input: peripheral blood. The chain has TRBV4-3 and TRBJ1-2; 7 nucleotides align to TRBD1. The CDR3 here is CASSQESGQPNYGYTF. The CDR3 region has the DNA TGCGCCAGCAGCCAAGAATCGGGACAGCCAAACTATGGCTACACCTTC.